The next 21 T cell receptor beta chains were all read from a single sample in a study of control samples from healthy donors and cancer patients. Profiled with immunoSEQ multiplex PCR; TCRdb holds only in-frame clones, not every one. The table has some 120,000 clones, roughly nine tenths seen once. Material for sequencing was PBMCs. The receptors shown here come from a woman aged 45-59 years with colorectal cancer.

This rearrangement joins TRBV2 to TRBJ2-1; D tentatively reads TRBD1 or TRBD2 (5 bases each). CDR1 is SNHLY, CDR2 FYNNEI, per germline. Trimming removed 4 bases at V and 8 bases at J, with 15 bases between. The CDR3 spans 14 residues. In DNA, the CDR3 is TGTGCCAGCAGTGTGGGGGTCAGAATAGATGAGCAGTTCTTC. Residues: CASSVGVRIDEQFF.

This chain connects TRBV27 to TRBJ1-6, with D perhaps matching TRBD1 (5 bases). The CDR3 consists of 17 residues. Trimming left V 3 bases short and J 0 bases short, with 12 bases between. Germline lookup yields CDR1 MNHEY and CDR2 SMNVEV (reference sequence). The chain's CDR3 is CASSFGDGSSYNSPLHF. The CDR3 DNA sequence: TGTGCCAGCAGTTTCGGGGACGGAAGCTCCTATAATTCACCCCTCCACTTT.

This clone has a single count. Here the CDR3 reads CASSLGGGLLDEQFF. The CDR3 bases are TGCGCCAGCAGCCTTGGCGGGGGCCTCCTCGATGAGCAGTTCTTC. This rearrangement joins TRBV5-1 to TRBJ2-1, with D maybe TRBD2 (7 bases). Germline CDR1 is SGHRS and CDR2 is YFSETQ. The V end was cut by 4 bases, the J end by 8 bases, with 19 bases between. This CDR3 is built from 15 residues. The entire variable domain, with the rest obtained from reference TRBV5-1 and TRBJ2-1, is as follows: KAGVTQTPRYLIKTRGQQVTLSCSPISGHRSVSWYQQTPGQGLQFLFEYFSETQRNKGNFPGRFSGRQFSNSRSEMNVSTLELGDSALYLCASSLGGGLLDEQFFGPGTRLTVL.

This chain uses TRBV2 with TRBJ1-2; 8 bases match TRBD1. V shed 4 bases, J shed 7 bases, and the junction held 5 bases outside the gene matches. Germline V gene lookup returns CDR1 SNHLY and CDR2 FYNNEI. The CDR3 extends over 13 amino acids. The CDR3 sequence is CASSVQGASGYTF. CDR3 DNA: TGTGCCAGCAGTGTGCAGGGGGCAAGTGGCTACACCTTC.

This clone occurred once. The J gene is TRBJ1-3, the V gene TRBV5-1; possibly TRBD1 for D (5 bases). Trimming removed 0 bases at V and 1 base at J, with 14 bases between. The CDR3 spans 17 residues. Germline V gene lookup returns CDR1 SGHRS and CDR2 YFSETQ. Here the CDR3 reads CASSLEGTQLSGNTIYF. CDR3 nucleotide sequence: TGCGCCAGCAGCTTGGAGGGGACGCAGCTATCTGGAAACACCATATATTTT.

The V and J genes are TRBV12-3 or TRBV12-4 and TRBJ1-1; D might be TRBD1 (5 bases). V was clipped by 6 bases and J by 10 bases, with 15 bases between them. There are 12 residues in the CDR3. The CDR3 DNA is TGTGCCAGCAGGCCCGGGACCGCTCGAGCTTTCTTT. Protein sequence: CASRPGTARAFF.

The CDR3 sequence is CASSSPPGQGADTQYF. The CDR3, as DNA: TGTGCCAGCAGCTCCCCTCCGGGACAGGGGGCAGATACGCAGTATTTT. The genes are TRBV5-4 and TRBJ2-3, with 11 bases aligning to TRBD1. Germline V lookup: CDR1 SGHNT, CDR2 YYREEE (reference sequence). With 3 bases clipped from V and 4 bases from J, the junction kept 7 bases outside the gene matches. This CDR3 has 16 amino acids. Filled out from reference TRBV5-4 and TRBJ2-3, the complete variable domain reads ETGVTQSPTHLIKTRGQQVTLRCSSQSGHNTVSWYQQALGQGPQFIFQYYREEENGRGNFPPRFSGLQFPNYSSELNVNALELDDSALYLCASSSPPGQGADTQYFGPGTRLTVL.

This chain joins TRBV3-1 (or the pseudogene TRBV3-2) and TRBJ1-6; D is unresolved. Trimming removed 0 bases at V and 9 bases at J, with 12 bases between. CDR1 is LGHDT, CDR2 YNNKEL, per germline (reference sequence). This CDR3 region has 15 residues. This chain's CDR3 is CASSQEAGSPSPLHF. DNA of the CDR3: TGTGCCAGCAGCCAAGAGGCAGGTTCACCTTCACCCCTCCACTTT.

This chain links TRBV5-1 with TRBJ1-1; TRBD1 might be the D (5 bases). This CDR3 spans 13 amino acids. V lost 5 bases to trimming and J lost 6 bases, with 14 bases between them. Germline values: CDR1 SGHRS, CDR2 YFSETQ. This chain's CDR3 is CASRSAGLSEAFF. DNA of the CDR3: TGCGCCAGCAGAAGCGCAGGGTTGTCTGAAGCTTTCTTT. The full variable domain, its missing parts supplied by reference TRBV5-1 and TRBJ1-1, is KAGVTQTPRYLIKTRGQQVTLSCSPISGHRSVSWYQQTPGQGLQFLFEYFSETQRNKGNFPGRFSGRQFSNSRSEMNVSTLELGDSALYLCASRSAGLSEAFFGQGTRLTVV.

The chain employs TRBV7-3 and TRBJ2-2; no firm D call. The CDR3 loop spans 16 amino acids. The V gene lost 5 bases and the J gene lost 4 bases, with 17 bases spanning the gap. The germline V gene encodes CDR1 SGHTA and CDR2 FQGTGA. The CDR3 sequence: CASSLGPLSSTGELFF. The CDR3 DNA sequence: TGTGCCAGCAGCCTCGGTCCCCTTTCGAGCACCGGGGAGCTGTTTTTT.

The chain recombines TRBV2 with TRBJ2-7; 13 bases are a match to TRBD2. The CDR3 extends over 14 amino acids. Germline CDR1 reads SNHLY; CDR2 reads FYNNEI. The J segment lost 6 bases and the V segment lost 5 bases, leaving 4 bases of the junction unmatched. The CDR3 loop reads CASSTSGRASEQYF. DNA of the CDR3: TGTGCCAGCAGTACTAGCGGGAGGGCCTCCGAGCAGTACTTC.

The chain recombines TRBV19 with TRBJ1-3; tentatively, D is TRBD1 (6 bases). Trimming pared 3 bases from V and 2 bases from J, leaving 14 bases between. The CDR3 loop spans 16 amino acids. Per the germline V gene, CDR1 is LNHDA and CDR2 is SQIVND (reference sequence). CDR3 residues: CASSILMGTTGNTIYF. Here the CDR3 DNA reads TGTGCCAGTAGTATCCTCATGGGGACAACTGGAAACACCATATATTTT.

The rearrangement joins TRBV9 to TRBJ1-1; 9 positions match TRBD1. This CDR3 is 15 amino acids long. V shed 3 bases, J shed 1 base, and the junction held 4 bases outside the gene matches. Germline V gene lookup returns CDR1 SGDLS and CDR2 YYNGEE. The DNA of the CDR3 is TGTGCCAGCAGCGCGGGACAGGGTGGGAACACTGAAGCTTTCTTT. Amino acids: CASSAGQGGNTEAFF.

The CDR3 region is CASTAPRQGVSEQYF. In DNA, the CDR3 is TGTGCCAGCACAGCCCCGAGGCAGGGGGTTTCGGAGCAGTACTTC. J is TRBJ2-7 and V is TRBV6-5; 7 nucleotides match TRBD1. J lost 7 bases, V lost 7 bases, and 16 bases had no gene match. The CDR3 covers 15 residues. Germline V gene data show CDR1 as MNHEY and CDR2 as SVGAGI.

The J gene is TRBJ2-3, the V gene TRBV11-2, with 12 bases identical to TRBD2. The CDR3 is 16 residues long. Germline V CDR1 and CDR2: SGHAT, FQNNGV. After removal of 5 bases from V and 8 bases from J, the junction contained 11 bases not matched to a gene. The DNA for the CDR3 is TGTGCCAGCAGCCGAAGCCAACTAGCGGGGGGTGGTACGCAGTATTTT. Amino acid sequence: CASSRSQLAGGGTQYF. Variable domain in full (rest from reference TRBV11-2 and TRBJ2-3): EAGVAQSPRYKIIEKRQSVAFWCNPISGHATLYWYQQILGQGPKLLIQFQNNGVVDDSQLPKDRFSAERLKGVDSTLKIQPAKLEDSAVYLCASSRSQLAGGGTQYFGPGTRLTVL.

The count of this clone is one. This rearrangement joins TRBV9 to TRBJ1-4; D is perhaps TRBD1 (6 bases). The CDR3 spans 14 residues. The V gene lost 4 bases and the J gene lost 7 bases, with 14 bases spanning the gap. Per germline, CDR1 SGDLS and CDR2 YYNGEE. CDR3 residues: CASSPGPGVEKLFF. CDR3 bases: TGTGCCAGCAGCCCAGGGCCAGGGGTTGAAAAACTGTTTTTT.

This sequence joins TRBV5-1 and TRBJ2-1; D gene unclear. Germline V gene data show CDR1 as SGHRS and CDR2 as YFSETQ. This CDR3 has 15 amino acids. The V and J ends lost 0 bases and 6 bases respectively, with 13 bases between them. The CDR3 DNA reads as TGCGCCAGCAGCTTGGCCTTCGGGTTCGGCAATGAGCAGTTCTTC. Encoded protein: CASSLAFGFGNEQFF.

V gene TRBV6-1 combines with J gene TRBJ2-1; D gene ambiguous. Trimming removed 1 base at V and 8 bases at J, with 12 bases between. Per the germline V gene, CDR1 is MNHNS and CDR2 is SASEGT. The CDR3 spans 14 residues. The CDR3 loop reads CASSEGAGPDEQFF. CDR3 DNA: TGTGCCAGCAGTGAAGGGGCCGGACCCGATGAGCAGTTCTTC.

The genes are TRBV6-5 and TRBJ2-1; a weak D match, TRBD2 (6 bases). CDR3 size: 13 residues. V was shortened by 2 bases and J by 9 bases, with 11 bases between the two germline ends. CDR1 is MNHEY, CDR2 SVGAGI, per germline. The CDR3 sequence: CASSYRGTAEQFF. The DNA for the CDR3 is TGTGCCAGCAGTTACCGCGGGACGGCTGAGCAGTTCTTC.

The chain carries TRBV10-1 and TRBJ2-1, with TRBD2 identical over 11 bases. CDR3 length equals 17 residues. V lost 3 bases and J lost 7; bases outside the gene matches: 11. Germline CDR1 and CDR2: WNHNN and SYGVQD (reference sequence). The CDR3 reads CASSDTKTSGIRNEQFF. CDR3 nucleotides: TGCGCCAGCAGTGATACTAAGACTAGCGGGATTCGGAATGAGCAGTTCTTC.

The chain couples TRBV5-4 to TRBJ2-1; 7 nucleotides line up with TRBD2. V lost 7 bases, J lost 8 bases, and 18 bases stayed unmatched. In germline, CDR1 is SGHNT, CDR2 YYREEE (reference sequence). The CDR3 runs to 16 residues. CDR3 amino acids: CASHWGGTIGRDEQFF. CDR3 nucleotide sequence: TGTGCCAGCCATTGGGGCGGGACTATTGGGCGCGATGAGCAGTTCTTC.